This paragraph covers one TCR beta chain sequence. The data belong to a study of control samples from healthy donors and cancer patients. Per the germline V gene, CDR1 is SEHNR and CDR2 is FQNEAQ (reference sequence). V was pared by 0 bases and J by 3 bases, with 12 bases between. The CDR3 is made up of 17 amino acids. The table came from immunoSEQ multiplex PCR; TCRdb's copy has only in-frame clones and leaves some out. The repertoire includes under 200,000 clones, just over 90% of them detected once, and roughly 3.9% sits in the top ten. The source is an older woman in good health. The rearrangement joins TRBV7-9 to TRBJ1-6; D is undetermined. Sequencing was done on a sample of blood. The CDR3 spells CASSLAGEGLYNSPLHF. Here the CDR3 DNA reads TGTGCCAGCAGCTTAGCCGGGGAGGGCCTCTATAATTCACCCCTCCACTTT.